This entry is about one T cell receptor beta chain. This sample was included in a study of cytotoxic CD8 clonotypes in ibrutinib-treated CLL. V lost 1 base to trimming and J lost 4 bases, with 16 bases between them. The CDR3 has 17 amino acids. Germline V gene data show CDR1 as PRHDT and CDR2 as FYEKMQ (reference sequence). Repertoires were generated with immunoSEQ multiplex PCR, while TCRdb's copy carries only in-frame clones and drops some. The repertoire holds 250,000 or so clones, less than 75% seen once, with less than 20% in the top ten. The receptor was isolated from a human donor with chronic lymphocytic leukemia. The sample here was PBMCs, taken after 24 months of ibrutinib treatment. This chain connects TRBV13 to TRBJ2-2; D perhaps matches TRBD1 (5 bases). CDR3 protein: CASSLVVGAVGTGELFF. In DNA, the CDR3 is TGTGCCAGCAGCTTAGTGGTAGGGGCAGTAGGCACCGGGGAGCTGTTTTTT.